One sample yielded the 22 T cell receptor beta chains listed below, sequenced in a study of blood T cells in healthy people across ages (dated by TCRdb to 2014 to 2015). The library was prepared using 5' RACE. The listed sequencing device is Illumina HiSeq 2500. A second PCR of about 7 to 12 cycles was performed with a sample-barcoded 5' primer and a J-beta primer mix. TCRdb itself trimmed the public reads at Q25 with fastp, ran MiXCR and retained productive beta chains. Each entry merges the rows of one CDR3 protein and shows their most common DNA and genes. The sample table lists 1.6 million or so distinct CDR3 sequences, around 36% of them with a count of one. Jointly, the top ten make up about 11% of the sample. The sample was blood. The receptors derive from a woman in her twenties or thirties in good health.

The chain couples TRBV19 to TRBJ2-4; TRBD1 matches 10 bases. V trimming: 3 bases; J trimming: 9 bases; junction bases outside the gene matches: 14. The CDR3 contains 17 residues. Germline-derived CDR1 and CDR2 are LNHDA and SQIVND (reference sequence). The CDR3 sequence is CASSIGRGQGSFGIQYF. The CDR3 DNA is TGTGCCAGTAGTATTGGTAGGGGACAGGGGTCTTTCGGCATTCAGTACTTC.

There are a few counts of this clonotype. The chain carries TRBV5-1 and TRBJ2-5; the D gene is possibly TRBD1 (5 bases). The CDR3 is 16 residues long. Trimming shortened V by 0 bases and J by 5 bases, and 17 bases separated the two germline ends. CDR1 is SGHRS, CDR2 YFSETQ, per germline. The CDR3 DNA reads TGCGCCAGCAGCTTGGTTCCAGGGATGGCGAGGGAGACCCAGTACTTC. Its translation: CASSLVPGMARETQYF.

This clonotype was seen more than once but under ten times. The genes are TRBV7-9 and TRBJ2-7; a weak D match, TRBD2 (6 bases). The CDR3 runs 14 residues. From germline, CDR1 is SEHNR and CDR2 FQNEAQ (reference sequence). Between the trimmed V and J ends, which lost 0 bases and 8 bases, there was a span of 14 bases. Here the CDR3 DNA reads TGTGCCAGCAGCTTAGCAGGGACTCTGGAGAAGCAGTACTTC. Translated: CASSLAGTLEKQYF.

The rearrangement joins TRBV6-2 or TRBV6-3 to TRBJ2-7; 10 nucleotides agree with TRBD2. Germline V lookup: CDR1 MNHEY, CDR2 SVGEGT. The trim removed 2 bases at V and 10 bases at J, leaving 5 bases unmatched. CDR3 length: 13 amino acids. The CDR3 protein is CASSYQAGGLQYF. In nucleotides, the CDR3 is TGTGCCAGCAGTTACCAAGCGGGGGGGCTCCAGTACTTC.

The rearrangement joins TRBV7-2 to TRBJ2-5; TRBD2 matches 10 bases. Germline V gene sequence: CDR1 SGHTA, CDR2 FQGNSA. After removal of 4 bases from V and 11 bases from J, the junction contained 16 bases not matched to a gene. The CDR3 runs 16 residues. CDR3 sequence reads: CASSSTSGGDYNEQYF. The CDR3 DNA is TGTGCCAGCAGCTCCACCAGCGGGGGGGACTACAATGAGCAGTACTTC.

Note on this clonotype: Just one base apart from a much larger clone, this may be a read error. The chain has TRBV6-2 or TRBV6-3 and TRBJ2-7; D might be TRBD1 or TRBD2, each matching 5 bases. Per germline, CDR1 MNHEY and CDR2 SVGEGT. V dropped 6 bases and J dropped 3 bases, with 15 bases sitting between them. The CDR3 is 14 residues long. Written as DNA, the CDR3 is TGTGCCAGCAGGAGGGACCCAACCCACTACGAGCAGTACTTC. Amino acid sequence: CASRRDPTHYEQYF.

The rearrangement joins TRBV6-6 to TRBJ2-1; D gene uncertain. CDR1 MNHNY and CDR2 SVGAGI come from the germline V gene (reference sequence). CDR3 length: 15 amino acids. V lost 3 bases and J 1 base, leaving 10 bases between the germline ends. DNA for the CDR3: TGTGCCAGCAGTTATCCCCCGACGTCCTACAATGAGCAGTTCTTC. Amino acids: CASSYPPTSYNEQFF.

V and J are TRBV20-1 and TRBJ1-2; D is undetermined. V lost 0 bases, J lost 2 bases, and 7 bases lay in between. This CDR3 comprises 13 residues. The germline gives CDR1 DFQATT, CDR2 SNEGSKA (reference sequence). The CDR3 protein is CSARETGNYGYTF. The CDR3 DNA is TGCAGTGCTAGAGAAACCGGGAACTATGGCTACACCTTC.

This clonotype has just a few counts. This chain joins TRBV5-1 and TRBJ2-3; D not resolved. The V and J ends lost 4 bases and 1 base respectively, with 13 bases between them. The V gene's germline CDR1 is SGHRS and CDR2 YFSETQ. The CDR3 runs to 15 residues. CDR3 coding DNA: TGCGCCAGCAGCGTCCAGCCTTCGGGCACAGATACGCAGTATTTT. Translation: CASSVQPSGTDTQYF.

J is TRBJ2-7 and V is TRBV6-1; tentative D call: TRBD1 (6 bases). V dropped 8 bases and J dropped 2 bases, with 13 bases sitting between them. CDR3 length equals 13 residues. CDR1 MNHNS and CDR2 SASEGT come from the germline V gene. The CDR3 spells CASAAGEPYEQYF. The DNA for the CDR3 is TGTGCCAGCGCTGCAGGGGAACCCTACGAGCAGTACTTC.

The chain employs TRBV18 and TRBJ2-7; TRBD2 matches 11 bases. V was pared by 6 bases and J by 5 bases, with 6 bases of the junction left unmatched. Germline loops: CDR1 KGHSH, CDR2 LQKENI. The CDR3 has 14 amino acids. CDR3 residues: CASSLSGGADEQYF. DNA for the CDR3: TGTGCCAGCTCCCTTAGCGGGGGGGCGGACGAGCAGTACTTC.

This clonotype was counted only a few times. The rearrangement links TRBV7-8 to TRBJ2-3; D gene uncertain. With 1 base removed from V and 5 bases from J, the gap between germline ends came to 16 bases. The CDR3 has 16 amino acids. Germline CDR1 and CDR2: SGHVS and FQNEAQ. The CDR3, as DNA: TGTGCCAGCAGCTTAGAGATCCTAAAGAGCCGAGATACGCAGTATTTT. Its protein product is CASSLEILKSRDTQYF.

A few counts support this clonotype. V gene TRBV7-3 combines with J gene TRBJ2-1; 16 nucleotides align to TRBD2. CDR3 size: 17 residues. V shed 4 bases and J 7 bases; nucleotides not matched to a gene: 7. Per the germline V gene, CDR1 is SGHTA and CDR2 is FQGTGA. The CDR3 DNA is TGTGCCAGCAGCTCGGGACTAGCGGGGGGGAGTTCAAATGAGCAGTTCTTC. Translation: CASSSGLAGGSSNEQFF. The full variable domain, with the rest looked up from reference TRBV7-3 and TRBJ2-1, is GAGVSQTPSNKVTEKGKYVELRCDPISGHTALYWYRQSLGQGPEFLIYFQGTGAADDSGLPNDRFFAVRPEGSVSTLKIQRTERGDSAVYLCASSSGLAGGSSNEQFFGPGTRLTVL.

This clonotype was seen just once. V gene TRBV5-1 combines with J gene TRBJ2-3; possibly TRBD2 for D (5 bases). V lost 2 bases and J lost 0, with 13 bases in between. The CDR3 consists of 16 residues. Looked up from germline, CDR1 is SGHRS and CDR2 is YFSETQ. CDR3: CASSFGGGVSTDTQYF. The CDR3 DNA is TGCGCCAGCAGCTTCGGAGGTGGGGTTAGCACAGATACGCAGTATTTT.

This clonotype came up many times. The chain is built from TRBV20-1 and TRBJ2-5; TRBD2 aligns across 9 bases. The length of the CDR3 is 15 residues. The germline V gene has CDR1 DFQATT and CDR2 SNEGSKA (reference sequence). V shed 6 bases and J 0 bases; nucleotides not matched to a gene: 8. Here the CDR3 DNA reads TGCAGTGCGCTGAGTTTAGCGGGAGACCAAGAGACCCAGTACTTC. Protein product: CSALSLAGDQETQYF.

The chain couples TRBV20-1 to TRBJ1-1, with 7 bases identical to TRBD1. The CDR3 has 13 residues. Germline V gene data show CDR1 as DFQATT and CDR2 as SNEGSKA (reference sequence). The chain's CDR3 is CRGGRSRGTEAFF. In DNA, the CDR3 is TGCAGAGGGGGCCGGAGCCGGGGAACTGAAGCTTTCTTT.

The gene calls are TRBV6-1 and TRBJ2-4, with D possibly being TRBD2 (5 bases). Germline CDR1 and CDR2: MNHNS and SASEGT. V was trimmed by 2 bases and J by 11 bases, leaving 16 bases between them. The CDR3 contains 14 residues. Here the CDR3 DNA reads TGTGCCAGCAGTGAAACGGGCGGGTCGGGCGTTCAGTACTTC. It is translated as CASSETGGSGVQYF.

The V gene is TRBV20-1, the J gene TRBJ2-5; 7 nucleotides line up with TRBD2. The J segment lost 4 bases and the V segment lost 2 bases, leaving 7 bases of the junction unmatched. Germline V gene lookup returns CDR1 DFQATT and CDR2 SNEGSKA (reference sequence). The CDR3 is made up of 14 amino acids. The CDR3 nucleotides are TGCAGTGCTAGACGGCGGGAGAGTCGAGAGACCCAGTACTTC. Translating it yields CSARRRESRETQYF.

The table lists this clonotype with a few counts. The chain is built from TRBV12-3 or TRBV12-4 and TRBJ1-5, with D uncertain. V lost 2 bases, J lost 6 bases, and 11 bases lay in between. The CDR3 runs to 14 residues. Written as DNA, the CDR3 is TGTGCCAGCAGTTTAATGGCGTCGCCTCAGCCCCAGCATTTT. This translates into CASSLMASPQPQHF.

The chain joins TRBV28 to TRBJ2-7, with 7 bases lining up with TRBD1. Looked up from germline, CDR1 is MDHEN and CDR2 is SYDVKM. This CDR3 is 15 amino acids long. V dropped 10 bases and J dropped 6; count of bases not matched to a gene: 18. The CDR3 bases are TGTGCCACAAAAAGCGAGGGACAGCCCCCTTTCGAGCAGTACTTC. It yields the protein CATKSEGQPPFEQYF. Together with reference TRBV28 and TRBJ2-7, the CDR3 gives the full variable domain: DVKVTQSSRYLVKRTGEKVFLECVQDMDHENMFWYRQDPGLGLRLIYFSYDVKMKEKGDIPEGYSVSREKKERFSLILESASTNQTSMYLCATKSEGQPPFEQYFGPGTRLTVT.

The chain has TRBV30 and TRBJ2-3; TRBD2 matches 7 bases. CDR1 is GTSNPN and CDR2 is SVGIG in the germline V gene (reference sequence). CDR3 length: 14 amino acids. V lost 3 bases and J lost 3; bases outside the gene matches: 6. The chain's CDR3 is CAWSRGRETDTQYF. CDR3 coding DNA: TGTGCCTGGAGCCGGGGGAGGGAAACAGATACGCAGTATTTT.

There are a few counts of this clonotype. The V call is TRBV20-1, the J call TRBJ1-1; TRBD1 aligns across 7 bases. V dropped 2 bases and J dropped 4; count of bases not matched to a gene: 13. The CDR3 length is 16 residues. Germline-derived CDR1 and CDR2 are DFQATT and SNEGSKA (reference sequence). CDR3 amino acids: CSARNFGEGARTEAFF. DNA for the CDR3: TGCAGTGCTAGAAATTTCGGCGAGGGGGCGCGCACTGAAGCTTTCTTT.